These T cell receptor beta chains were read from a single sample in a study of cytomegalovirus exposure and HLA in healthy donors. Using immunoSEQ multiplex PCR, the repertoire was profiled, and TCRdb retains in-frame clones only, with some absent. The sample lists about 97,000 clones; 73% were seen once. The sample comprised PBMCs. These receptors all come from a man aged 35 to 55 in good health and CMV-seronegative. Each CDR3 is given with its conserved first and last residue. The order of the fields is V gene, D gene, J gene, clone size, CDR3 DNA, CDR3 protein. The D gene is left open where the match is weak. Clone size appears in some rows only: once, few, many, or a class for an expanded clone.

TRBV7-9	.	TRBJ1-5	.	TGTGCCAGCAGCTTGTACAGGGTAGGCAGCAATCAGCCCCAGCATTTT	CASSLYRVGSNQPQHF
TRBV29-1	.	TRBJ1-2	.	TGCAGCGCGTACACGGGGTCCGTCTATGGCTACACCTTC	CSAYTGSVYGYTF
TRBV10-2	.	TRBJ1-2	.	TGCGCCAGCAGTCCGGGGAACTATGGCTACACCTTC	CASSPGNYGYTF
TRBV12-5	TRBD1	TRBJ1-1	.	TGTGCTAGTGGTTTGGGGACAGGGGGCCTCGGCACTGAAGCTTTCTTT	CASGLGTGGLGTEAFF
TRBV5-3	TRBD1	TRBJ2-7	.	TGTGCCAGAAGCCTACAAGGGACAGGGTGGTACGAGCAGTACTTC	CARSLQGTGWYEQYF
TRBV6-1	.	TRBJ1-3	few	TGTGCCAGCAGTGTGGTAGGGGGAACTGGAAACACCATATATTTT	CASSVVGGTGNTIYF
TRBV25-1	.	TRBJ1-2	.	TGTGCCAGCTCCCCCGAGGAGACGCCCATAAAATATGGCTACACCTTC	CASSPEETPIKYGYTF
TRBV6-6	.	TRBJ1-3	.	TGTGCCAGCAGTTACACTCCAAACACCATATATTTT	CASSYTPNTIYF
TRBV5-1	TRBD1	TRBJ2-3	once	TGCGCCAGCAGCCCGACAGGGCATAGCACAGATACGCAGTATTTT	CASSPTGHSTDTQYF
TRBV30	.	TRBJ2-1	once	TGTGCCTGGAGTGTAGGGGTTGAGCAGTTCTTC	CAWSVGVEQFF
TRBV5-4	TRBD2	TRBJ2-1	.	TGTGCCAGCAGCTTGGTTAGCGGGGGCCTTTACAATGAGCAGTTCTTC	CASSLVSGGLYNEQFF
TRBV6-8	TRBD2	TRBJ2-1	few	TGTGCCAGCAGTTCGGGACTAGCGGGGGGTCACCCCTCCCTTCAACAGTTCTTC	CASSSGLAGGHPSLQQFF
TRBV19	.	TRBJ2-7	medium-sized	TGTGCCAGTAGTATTGGGCCGACCTCCTACGAGCAGTACTTC	CASSIGPTSYEQYF
TRBV2	.	TRBJ1-1	.	TGTGCCAGCAGTGGCCGGACAGACCAAGCTTTCTTT	CASSGRTDQAFF
TRBV5-6	.	TRBJ1-1	.	TGTGCCAGCAGCTCCGGCGGGGGGTATCGTGCCACTGAAGCTTTCTTT	CASSSGGGYRATEAFF
TRBV9	.	TRBJ2-3	.	TGTGCCAGCAGCGCGGTGTTTACAGATACGCAGTATTTT	CASSAVFTDTQYF
TRBV6-5	TRBD1	TRBJ1-2	.	TGTGCCAGCAGTTACTGGGGGGGACAGGGGAACTATGGCTACACCTTC	CASSYWGGQGNYGYTF
TRBV27	.	TRBJ2-7	.	TGTGCCAGCAGTCTAACCCTGGACAGCCACGAGCAGTACTTC	CASSLTLDSHEQYF
TRBV2	.	TRBJ1-4	few	TGTGCCAGCAGTGAATTAGTCACTAATGAAAAACTGTTTTTT	CASSELVTNEKLFF
TRBV6-6	.	TRBJ1-1	.	TGTGCCAGCAACAACCTGGGGAGGAACACTGAAGCTTTCTTT	CASNNLGRNTEAFF
TRBV4-3	.	TRBJ1-1	.	TGCGCCAGCAGCCGCGACCAGGGGTACACTGAAGCTTTCTTT	CASSRDQGYTEAFF
TRBV6-1	TRBD2	TRBJ2-7	.	TGTGCCAGCAGTGCGGGGGGGACGATCTCCTACGAGCAGTACTTC	CASSAGGTISYEQYF
TRBV13	TRBD2	TRBJ2-7	few	TGTGCCAGCAGGTCGACTAGCGATTCCTACGAGCAGTACTTC	CASRSTSDSYEQYF
TRBV4-1	TRBD2	TRBJ2-1	.	TGCGCCAGCAGCCAAGGTGGACTAGCCTGGAATGAGCAGTTCTTC	CASSQGGLAWNEQFF
TRBV4-1	TRBD1	TRBJ1-5	few	TGCGCCAGCAGCCAGGGGACAGTGATTCATAGCAATCAGCCCCAGCATTTT	CASSQGTVIHSNQPQHF
TRBV5-1	.	TRBJ1-1	.	TGCGCCAGCAGCTTCAGGGGACTAAACACTGAAGCTTTCTTT	CASSFRGLNTEAFF
TRBV6-1	.	TRBJ2-3	.	TGTGCCAGCAGTGAATTAGGAGGGGGGGCAGATACGCAGTATTTT	CASSELGGGADTQYF
TRBV7-9	TRBD2	TRBJ2-7	.	TGTGCCAGCACCCCCCCAGGACTAGCGGGGACCTACGAGCAGTACTTC	CASTPPGLAGTYEQYF
TRBV15	TRBD1	TRBJ1-3	.	TGTGCCACCAGCAGAGGTGACAGGGGACACACCATATATTTT	CATSRGDRGHTIYF
TRBV19	TRBD1	TRBJ1-5	.	TGTGCCAGTAGTTACGGCGACAGGGAGAGGCAGCCCCAGCATTTT	CASSYGDRERQPQHF
TRBV27	TRBD2	TRBJ2-3	.	TGTGCCAGCAGTTTACTAGCGGGGGTCACAGATACGCAGTATTTT	CASSLLAGVTDTQYF
TRBV19	TRBD1	TRBJ2-5	few	TGTGCCAGTAGTATGCAGGGGGTAGAGACCCAGTACTTC	CASSMQGVETQYF
TRBV27	TRBD2	TRBJ2-5	.	TGTGCCAGCAGTTTAGATAAACCGGCTAGCGGGTGGCAAGAGACCCAGTACTTC	CASSLDKPASGWQETQYF
TRBV13	TRBD2	TRBJ2-1	.	TGTGCCAGCAGCCTACGTAGCGGGGGGTACAATGAGCAGTTCTTC	CASSLRSGGYNEQFF
TRBV10-3	TRBD1	TRBJ2-7	many	TGTGCCATCAGTGGGTTACAGGGGGGCGAGCAGTACTTC	CAISGLQGGEQYF
TRBV2	.	TRBJ1-1	.	TGTGCCAGCACCATAGAAGGGGCGAACACTGAAGCTTTCTTT	CASTIEGANTEAFF
TRBV30	TRBD2	TRBJ2-3	.	TGTGCCTGGTTGGGACTAGCGGGGGATCTCCCCCGGCCAGATACGCAGTATTTT	CAWLGLAGDLPRPDTQYF